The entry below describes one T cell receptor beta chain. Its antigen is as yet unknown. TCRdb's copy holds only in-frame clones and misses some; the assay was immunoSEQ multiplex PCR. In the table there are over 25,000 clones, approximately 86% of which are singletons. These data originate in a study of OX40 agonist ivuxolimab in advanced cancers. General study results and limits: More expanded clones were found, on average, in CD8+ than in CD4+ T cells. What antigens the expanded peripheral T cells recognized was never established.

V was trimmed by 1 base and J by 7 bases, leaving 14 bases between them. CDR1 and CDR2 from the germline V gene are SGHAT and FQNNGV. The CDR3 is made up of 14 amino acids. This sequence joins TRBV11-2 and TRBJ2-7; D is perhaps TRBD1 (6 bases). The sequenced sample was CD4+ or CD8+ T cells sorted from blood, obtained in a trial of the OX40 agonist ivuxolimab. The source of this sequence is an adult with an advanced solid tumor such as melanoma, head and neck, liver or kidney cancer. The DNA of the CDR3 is TGTGCCAGCAGCTTAGGGCAGGGGCCGAATGAGCAGTACTTC. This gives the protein CASSLGQGPNEQYF.